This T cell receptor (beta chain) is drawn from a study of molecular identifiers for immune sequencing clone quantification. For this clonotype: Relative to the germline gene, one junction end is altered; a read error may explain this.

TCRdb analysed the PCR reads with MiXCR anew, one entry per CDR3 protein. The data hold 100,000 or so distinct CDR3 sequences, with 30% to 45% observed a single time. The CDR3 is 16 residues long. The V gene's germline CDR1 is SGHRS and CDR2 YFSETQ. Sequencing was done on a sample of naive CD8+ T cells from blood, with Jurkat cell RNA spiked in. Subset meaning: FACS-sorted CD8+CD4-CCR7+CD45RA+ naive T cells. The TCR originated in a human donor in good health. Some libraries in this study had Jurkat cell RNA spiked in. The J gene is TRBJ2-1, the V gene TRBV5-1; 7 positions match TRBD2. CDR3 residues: CASSLGLAASYYEQFF. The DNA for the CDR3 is TGCGCCAGCAGCTTGGGCCTAGCGGCCTCCTACTATGAGCAGTTCTTC.